This record looks at one T cell receptor beta chain sequence and its context. In the source study's methods: Reference gene primers were amplified, and this amplification served to estimate nucleated cell counts. This table comes from immunoSEQ multiplex PCR, and its TCRdb copy is limited to in-frame clones, with some not included. V and J calls and clone size are given by that table; D and trimming were obtained from the DNA. The table includes some 74,000 clones, around 69% detected once. Germline V gene sequence: CDR1 SGHDT, CDR2 YYEEEE. This CDR3 contains 14 residues. V lost 1 base to trimming and J lost 8 bases, with 12 bases between them. The data stem from a study of blood T cell repertoires in COVID-19. About the research overall: The samples span acute and convalescent COVID-19 from the United States, Italy and Spain. In each case, the material was cDNA or gDNA derived from T cells, B-cell-depleted T cells, or PBMCs.

The V call is TRBV5-6, the J call TRBJ1-4; D may be TRBD1 (5 bases). The TCR was taken from a man aged 65 to 79 with active or convalescent COVID-19. What was sequenced was peripheral blood. The DNA for the CDR3 is TGTGCCAGCAGCTTGCCGGGGGAGTCAGAAAAACTGTTTTTT. It encodes CASSLPGESEKLFF.